The sequence of this T cell receptor (beta chain) was determined in a study of Ad26.COV2.S vaccination and SARS-CoV-2 variants. Notes on the study in general: Vaccinated individuals (as opposed to placebo recipients) had higher spike-specific TCR breadth.

TCRdb keeps only in-frame clones here, not all; method: immunoSEQ multiplex PCR. The sample lists roughly 500,000 clones, 89% occurring once. The treatment: 15 to 20 received Ad26.COV2.S at low or high dose, single or two shots; about 5 received placebo; per-sample allocation not given. All samples were drawn on day 63, counting from the first vaccine or placebo injection. An 18-55-year-old adult in Boston served as donor. Germline V gene lookup returns CDR1 SGHDT and CDR2 YYEEEE. The CDR3 contains 13 residues. The V end lost 0 bases, the J end lost 6 bases, and 10 bases lay between the germline ends. About this clone itself: Its target is not known.

Sequencing was performed on peripheral blood, taken in a trial of Ad26.COV2.S vaccine versus placebo. This sequence joins TRBV5-6 and TRBJ2-7; possible D gene TRBD1, 6 bases. This clonotype was sampled from a person between 18 and 59 years old who received the Ad26.COV2.S COVID-19 vaccine or a placebo. The CDR3 spells CASSLVGRGEQYV. The CDR3 DNA follows: TGTGCCAGCAGCTTGGTGGGCAGGGGCGAGCAGTACGTC.